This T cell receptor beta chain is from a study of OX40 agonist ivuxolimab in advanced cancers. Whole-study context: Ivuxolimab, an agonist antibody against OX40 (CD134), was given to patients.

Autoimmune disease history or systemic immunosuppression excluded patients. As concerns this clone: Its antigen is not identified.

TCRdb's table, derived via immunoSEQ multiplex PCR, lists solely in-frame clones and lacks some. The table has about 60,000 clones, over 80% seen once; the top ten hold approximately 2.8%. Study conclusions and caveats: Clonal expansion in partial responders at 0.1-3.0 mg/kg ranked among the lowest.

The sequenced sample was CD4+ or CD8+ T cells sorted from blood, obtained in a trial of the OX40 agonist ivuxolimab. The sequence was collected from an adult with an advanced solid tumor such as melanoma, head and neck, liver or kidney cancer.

The DNA for the CDR3 is TGTGCCAGCAGCCAGGCCGGGACAGGGGGTGAGGAGCAGTACTTC. This sequence encodes CASSQAGTGGEEQYF. The V and J genes are TRBV4-2 and TRBJ2-7; 11 nucleotides align to TRBD1. The J segment lost 7 bases and the V segment lost 3 bases, leaving 8 bases of the junction unmatched. CDR1 LGHNA and CDR2 YNFKEQ come from the germline V gene. The CDR3 spans 15 residues.